This T cell receptor beta chain was recorded in a study of blood T cells in healthy people across ages. With a J-beta primer mix and a sample-barcoded 5' primer, a second PCR ran about 7 to 11 cycles. TCRdb reprocessed the 5' RACE reads via MiXCR and lists one record per CDR3 protein. The sample has 650,000 to 1,000,000 distinct CDR3 sequences, 30% to 45% seen once. This clonotype was picked up many times. Its cognate antigen is unknown. Isolation recovered at least 6 million PBMCs from every sample. RNA extraction gave at least 5.5 micrograms of total RNA per sample. Findings and caveats of the study: TCR beta diversity correlated strongly with naive T cell percentage.

Specimen: blood. The TCR originated in a man younger than 35 in good health.

The chain's CDR3 is CSARDTRGAPLWTDTQYF. Here the CDR3 DNA reads TGCAGTGCTAGAGATACGAGGGGGGCGCCACTCTGGACAGATACGCAGTATTTT. The rearrangement joins TRBV20-1 to TRBJ2-3; either TRBD1 or TRBD2 may fit D (6 bases each). Germline V gene sequence: CDR1 DFQATT, CDR2 SNEGSKA (reference sequence). V lost 0 bases and J lost 3, with 22 bases in between. The CDR3 runs to 18 residues.